The subject of this entry is one T cell receptor (beta chain). Original analysis: Reference gene primers were amplified, and this amplification served to estimate nucleated cell counts. The data were produced by immunoSEQ multiplex PCR, yet TCRdb's version contains in-frame clones alone and is incomplete. D and trimming were read from the DNA, whereas the V and J calls and clone size are those reported in that table. The table lists roughly 79,000 clones, 65% to 85% of them singletons. The ends lost 4 bases at V and 8 bases at J; junction bases unmatched: 3. CDR3 length: 13 residues. Per the germline V gene, CDR1 is MRHNA and CDR2 is SNTAGT. The sample belongs to a study of blood T cell repertoires in COVID-19.

The origin of this receptor is a man in his 60s with active or convalescent COVID-19. Sample: peripheral blood. This chain connects TRBV6-4 to TRBJ2-1, with 9 positions matching TRBD1. CDR3 DNA sequence: TGTGCCAGCAGTGTGGGACAGGGCTATGAGCAGTTCTTC. It specifies CASSVGQGYEQFF.